This T cell receptor beta chain emerged from a study of T cell responses to AZD1222 COVID-19 vaccine. Whole-study findings and limits: Following two doses of AZD1222, Spike-specific TCR breadth and depth rose.

Trimming at V came to 1 base and at J to 7 bases, leaving 12 bases not matched to a gene. The CDR3 consists of 16 residues. Germline-derived CDR1 and CDR2 are SGHRS and YFSETQ. Comments on this clone: Its antigen is undetermined.

Clones were read by immunoSEQ multiplex PCR, and TCRdb kept only the in-frame ones, dropping some. The sample yields 150,000 to 200,000 clones, roughly 90% seen once. The specimen was peripheral blood, collected on day 0 of AZD1222 vaccination. The TCR comes from an adult in good health. The chain couples TRBV5-1 to TRBJ1-1, with TRBD1 matching 8 bases. DNA of the CDR3: TGCGCCAGCAGCTTGAGAGACAGGGGAGAAAGGAATGAAGCTTTCTTT. It codes for CASSLRDRGERNEAFF.